One T cell receptor beta chain is described in this entry. Its specificity is not known. This specimen comes from a study of spatial heterogeneity in lung cancer. Study-wide points: There were more appearances of ubiquitous expanded tumor TCRs in blood at resection than at follow-up.

The CDR3 has 15 residues. Trimming shortened V by 0 bases and J by 2 bases, and 9 bases separated the two germline ends. CDR1 and CDR2 from the germline V gene are SGHTA and FQGTGA. The time point denotes: sample taken at primary tumor resection. Whole RNA from tumor, nontumor lung or frozen PBMC was sequenced unsorted. The study tagged each TCR cDNA molecule with a unique molecular identifier. In TCRdb, the 5' RACE reads were re-called with MiXCR into one record per CDR3 protein. The repertoire holds about 92,000 distinct CDR3 sequences, over 9.5% seen once, with about two fifths in the top ten. The TCR comes from a male donor with early-stage non-small cell lung cancer. The rearrangement joins TRBV7-3 to TRBJ2-3; D is possibly TRBD1 (6 bases). This specimen was PBMCs, taken at surgery. Here the CDR3 reads CASSLTGQPTDTQYF. As DNA, the CDR3 is TGTGCCAGCAGCTTAACAGGACAGCCCACAGATACGCAGTATTTT.